This passage covers 13 T cell receptor beta chains from one sample sequenced in a study of OX40 agonist ivuxolimab in advanced cancers. TCRdb keeps only in-frame clones here, not all; method: immunoSEQ multiplex PCR. The repertoire holds some 50,000 clones, with approximately 75% as singletons. This specimen consisted of CD4+ or CD8+ T cells sorted from blood, obtained in a trial of the OX40 agonist ivuxolimab. The receptor source for this set is an adult with an advanced solid tumor such as melanoma, head and neck, liver or kidney cancer.

The chain uses TRBV5-4 and TRBJ1-2; possible D gene TRBD1, 5 bases. V shed 1 base and J shed 6 bases, with 10 bases lying between them. This CDR3 comprises 13 residues. Per germline, CDR1 SGHNT and CDR2 YYREEE (reference sequence). Written as DNA, the CDR3 is TGTGCCAGCAGCTTGATATCAGGGAATGGCTACACCTTC. Protein sequence: CASSLISGNGYTF.

The chain is built from TRBV21-1 and TRBJ2-4; the table assigns TRBD1, which was not confirmed against the DNA. TRBV21-1 represents a pseudogene. This CDR3 is 16 amino acids long. The DNA for the CDR3 is TGTGCCAGCAGCAAAGTCACAGGGGGGGCCAAAAACATTCAGTACTTC. Its translation: CASSKVTGGAKNIQYF.

The chain recombines TRBV6-5 with TRBJ1-2, with 9 bases that match TRBD1. V lost 2 bases to trimming and J lost 3 bases; unmatched junction nucleotides: 1. CDR1 MNHEY and CDR2 SVGAGI come from the germline V gene. CDR3 length equals 14 residues. CDR3 sequence: CASSYGQGYYGYTF. The CDR3 coding sequence is TGTGCCAGCAGTTACGGACAGGGGTACTATGGCTACACCTTC.

The rearrangement links TRBV12-5 to TRBJ1-4; D is ambiguous. This CDR3 is 15 amino acids long. The germline V and J ends were trimmed by 6 bases and 3 bases, with 14 bases remaining between them. Per germline, CDR1 LGHNT and CDR2 FRNRAP. This chain's CDR3 is CASGAGGLANEKLFF. Written as DNA, the CDR3 is TGTGCTAGTGGAGCGGGAGGGCTGGCTAATGAAAAACTGTTTTTT.

The chain combines TRBV29-1 with TRBJ2-3; D gene ambiguous. Trimming stripped 3 bases from V and 0 bases from J, with 7 bases between. Per the germline V gene, CDR1 is SQVTM and CDR2 is ANQGSEA. This CDR3 contains 13 residues. DNA of the CDR3: TGCAGCGTTGATGCTGGAAGCACAGATACGCAGTATTTT. Translating gives CSVDAGSTDTQYF.

This chain uses TRBV4-1 with TRBJ2-7; D not certain. Per germline, CDR1 MGHRA and CDR2 YSYEKL. This CDR3 region has 16 residues. V was shortened by 4 bases and J by 1 base, with 17 bases between the two germline ends. The CDR3 DNA reads TGCGCCAGCAGCCTACACGGAGCGTCCGCATCCTACGAGCAGTACTTC. Protein sequence: CASSLHGASASYEQYF.

The V gene is TRBV18, the J gene TRBJ2-7; D is undetermined. The CDR3 consists of 13 residues. With 3 bases removed from V and 0 bases from J, the gap between germline ends came to 6 bases. The germline gives CDR1 KGHSH, CDR2 LQKENI. CDR3 in DNA: TGTGCCAGCTCACCTGGCCCCTCCTACGAGCAGTACTTC. Its translation: CASSPGPSYEQYF.

This clone came up once. This chain connects TRBV6-1 to TRBJ1-6; 7 positions agree with TRBD1. V lost 2 bases, J lost 4 bases, and 2 bases stayed unmatched. The CDR3 contains 15 residues. Germline V gene data show CDR1 as MNHNS and CDR2 as SASEGT. CDR3 residues: CASSELGQYNSPLHF. CDR3 DNA sequence: TGTGCCAGCAGTGAATTGGGACAGTATAATTCACCCCTCCACTTT.

The CDR3 region is CASTSPPSGANVLTF. The CDR3 DNA is TGCGCCAGCACCTCTCCACCCTCTGGGGCCAACGTCCTGACTTTC. This chain uses TRBV5-1 with TRBJ2-6, with unresolved D. The CDR3 sequence is 15 residues long. With 6 bases removed from V and 0 bases from J, the gap between germline ends came to 10 bases. The germline CDR1 and CDR2 sequences are SGHRS and YFSETQ.

This sequence joins TRBV19 and TRBJ1-1; D ambiguous. CDR1 is LNHDA and CDR2 is SQIVND in the germline V gene (reference sequence). The CDR3 runs 14 residues. Trimming took 1 base from V and 0 from J, leaving 6 bases between them. For the CDR3, the DNA is TGTGCCAGTAGTATAGCGACACTGAACACTGAAGCTTTCTTT. It encodes CASSIATLNTEAFF. The full variable domain, completed using reference TRBV19 and TRBJ1-1, is DGGITQSPKYLFRKEGQNVTLSCEQNLNHDAMYWYRQDPGQGLRLIYYSQIVNDFQKGDIAEGYSVSREKKESFPLTVTSAQKNPTAFYLCASSIATLNTEAFFGQGTRLTVV.

The V and J genes are TRBV10-2 and TRBJ2-5, with D possibly TRBD1 on 5 matching bases. The germline gives CDR1 WSHSY, CDR2 SAAADI. The germline V and J ends were trimmed by 0 bases and 13 bases, with 9 bases remaining between them. This CDR3 comprises 11 residues. In nucleotides, the CDR3 is TGCGCCAGCAGTGAGTCGGGGCCTCTGTACTTC. Translation gives CASSESGPLYF.

The CDR3 DNA reads as TGTGCCAGCAGTTACTCCGGGACAGGATCCTACAATGAGCAGTTCTTC. This translates into CASSYSGTGSYNEQFF. The chain joins TRBV6-5 to TRBJ2-1; 8 bases line up with TRBD1. Trimming removed 0 bases from V and 1 base from J; junction bases left unmatched: 2. CDR3 length: 16 residues. CDR1 and CDR2 (germline): MNHEY, SVGAGI.

The gene calls are TRBV9 and TRBJ1-2; D is unclear. The germline CDR1 and CDR2 sequences are SGDLS and YYNGEE. The length of the CDR3 is 13 residues. Trimming shortened V by 0 bases and J by 6 bases, and 9 bases separated the two germline ends. This CDR3 reads CASSVALRNGYTF. As DNA, the CDR3 is TGTGCCAGCAGCGTAGCTCTAAGAAATGGCTACACCTTC.